This T cell receptor (beta chain) is from a study of blood T cells in healthy people across ages. The authors drew about 9.5 milliliters of peripheral blood from each donor. It was with a sample-barcoded 5' primer and a J-beta primer mix that a second PCR of about 6 to 12 cycles was run. Every single cDNA molecule received a tag from a template-switch adaptor with 12 random nucleotides. TCRdb fed the 5' RACE reads into MiXCR, producing one record per CDR3 protein. In the table there are 600,000 to 850,000 distinct CDR3 sequences, around 25% of which are singletons. With 4 bases clipped from V and 6 bases from J, the junction kept 8 bases outside the gene matches. CDR1 is LGHNA, CDR2 YNFKEQ, per germline. The length of the CDR3 is 16 residues. These data also formed part of another study, on T cells of mothers and their children.

This TCR was sampled from a boy under 18 in good health. The sequenced material came from blood. The chain has TRBV4-2 and TRBJ1-6; TRBD1 agrees at 8 bases. CDR3 nucleotides: TGTGCCAGCAGCCCCGGGGGCAGGGGGCCTAATTCACCCCTCCACTTT. Residues: CASSPGGRGPNSPLHF.